A single sample gave rise to the 10 T cell receptor beta chains below, sequenced in a study of cytomegalovirus exposure and HLA in healthy donors. The PCR used 60 Vbeta and 13 Jbeta primers. Clones were sequenced by immunoSEQ multiplex PCR, and TCRdb holds only the in-frame ones, with some missing. The sample features 100,000 to 150,000 clones, with about 2.5% in its top ten. The sequenced material came from PBMCs. All receptors come from a man aged 30-40 years in good health and CMV-seronegative.

The chain couples TRBV30 to TRBJ1-2, with TRBD1 as a possible D gene (6 bases). Germline CDR1 and CDR2: GTSNPN and SVGIG (reference sequence). CDR3 size: 12 residues. Trimming took 3 bases from V and 6 from J, leaving 11 bases between them. DNA for the CDR3: TGTGCCTGGAGCCCGGACAGAAATGGCTACACCTTC. Its translation: CAWSPDRNGYTF.

This chain joins TRBV5-1 and TRBJ2-7, with 8 bases aligning to TRBD1. Looked up from germline, CDR1 is SGHRS and CDR2 is YFSETQ. V shed 3 bases, J shed 2 bases, and the junction held 16 bases outside the gene matches. This CDR3 has 18 residues. CDR3 sequence reads: CASSSLGDRYEKAYEQYF. CDR3 DNA sequence: TGCGCCAGCAGCTCCCTAGGGGACAGGTACGAGAAAGCCTACGAGCAGTACTTC.

CDR3 DNA sequence: TGTGCCAGCAGCTTCCGGGGCACAGATACGCAGTATTTT. This gives the protein CASSFRGTDTQYF. The chain combines TRBV7-9 with TRBJ2-3; D gene uncertain. The V gene's germline CDR1 is SEHNR and CDR2 FQNEAQ (reference sequence). Trimming pared 3 bases from V and 1 base from J, leaving 5 bases between. The CDR3 is made up of 13 amino acids.

With regard to this clone: The junction differs from germline at one of its ends, possibly a read error. The same CDR3 also results from other DNA sequences found in this sample. The CDR3 is CAWNLAGGMSTDTQYF. The CDR3 coding sequence is TGTGCCTGGAACTTGGCGGGAGGGATGAGCACGGATACGCAGTATTTT. The V and J genes are TRBV30 and TRBJ2-3; 9 bases match TRBD2. The CDR3 runs 16 residues. Germline CDR1 and CDR2: GTSNPN and SVGIG (reference sequence).

This rearrangement joins TRBV6-5 to TRBJ1-3; D remains ambiguous. The CDR3 sequence is 15 residues long. V was pared by 0 bases and J by 2 bases, with 8 bases between. The germline V gene encodes CDR1 MNHEY and CDR2 SVGAGI. Here the CDR3 reads CASSYSKRAGNTIYF. In DNA, the CDR3 is TGTGCCAGCAGTTACTCGAAGAGGGCTGGAAACACCATATATTTT.

The chain uses TRBV28 and TRBJ2-7; the D gene is possibly TRBD2 (6 bases). CDR1 and CDR2 (germline): MDHEN, SYDVKM. The CDR3 runs to 13 residues. V dropped 7 bases and J dropped 0 bases, with 10 bases sitting between them. In DNA, the CDR3 is TGTGCCAGCATTGCGGGAACCTCCTACGAGCAGTACTTC. Its translation is CASIAGTSYEQYF.

The V gene is TRBV28, the J gene TRBJ1-5, with 7 bases aligning to TRBD1. The V gene's germline CDR1 is MDHEN and CDR2 SYDVKM. The CDR3 length is 14 residues. Germline trimming cut 10 bases from V and 6 bases from J; bases unmatched to any gene: 12. CDR3 sequence reads: CATILDREVQPQHF. CDR3 in DNA: TGTGCCACCATTCTAGACAGGGAAGTTCAGCCCCAGCATTTT. The full variable domain, completed using reference TRBV28 and TRBJ1-5, is DVKVTQSSRYLVKRTGEKVFLECVQDMDHENMFWYRQDPGLGLRLIYFSYDVKMKEKGDIPEGYSVSREKKERFSLILESASTNQTSMYLCATILDREVQPQHFGDGTRLSIL.

The chain is built from TRBV19 and TRBJ1-1; the D gene is possibly TRBD1 (5 bases). The CDR3 runs to 11 residues. From germline, CDR1 is LNHDA and CDR2 SQIVND (reference sequence). V lost 6 bases, J lost 7 bases, and 9 bases lay in between. DNA for the CDR3: TGTGCCAGTAGACAGGCCTATGAAGCTTTCTTT. Residues: CASRQAYEAFF.

The chain combines TRBV5-1 with TRBJ2-2; TRBD2 aligns across 9 bases. The CDR3 contains 17 residues. V dropped 0 bases and J dropped 5; count of bases not matched to a gene: 8. Germline values: CDR1 SGHRS, CDR2 YFSETQ. The CDR3 sequence: CASSLASAGGGTGELFF. The CDR3 DNA follows: TGCGCCAGCAGCTTGGCCTCAGCGGGAGGTGGGACCGGGGAGCTGTTTTTT.

The V call is TRBV10-2, the J call TRBJ2-7; no definite D call. The germline V gene has CDR1 WSHSY and CDR2 SAAADI. Trimming removed 0 bases from V and 2 bases from J, with 8 bases in between. CDR3 size: 14 residues. The DNA for the CDR3 is TGCGCCAGCAGTGAGTCCACAGAAACCTACGAGCAGTACTTC. It specifies CASSESTETYEQYF.